This entry is about one TCR beta chain. This entry comes from a study of CD8 T cells in Susac syndrome. Random hexamers served to reverse transcribe about 0.45 to 1 ug RNA. The CDR3 of TCR beta was amplified by immunoSEQ multiplex PCR across 54 Vbeta and 13 Jbeta. TCRdb reanalysed the immunoSEQ multiplex PCR reads using MiXCR and keeps one entry per CDR3 protein. Here the sample spans under 250,000 distinct CDR3 sequences, around 93% being singletons. Through negative isolation, CD4+ and CD8+ T cells were obtained, while TEMRA cells were enriched using FACS. The ends were cut back, 6 bases at V and 2 bases at J, with 17 bases in the middle. Germline CDR1 MNHNS, CDR2 SASEGT. The length of the CDR3 is 16 residues.

The V and J genes are TRBV6-1 and TRBJ2-1; D is possibly TRBD1 or TRBD2 (5 bases each). The clonotype originates from a human donor with multiple sclerosis. The sequencing input was CD4+ T cells from PBMCs. The CDR3 spells CASSPSRPGPYNEQFF. In DNA, the CDR3 is TGTGCCAGCAGCCCCTCCCGACCGGGACCCTACAATGAGCAGTTCTTC.